This T cell receptor beta chain comes out of a study of beta chain features in type 1 diabetes. Whole-study results and caveats: VDJ junctions from type 1 diabetes patients carried fewer insertions and larger deletions. TCRB rearrangement may or may not be influenced by HLA type; here this remained unresolved.

In the case of this clone: Antigen: not known.

V lost 3 bases and J 2 bases, leaving 13 bases between the germline ends. The germline V gene has CDR1 SGHRS and CDR2 YFSETQ. CDR3 length: 15 amino acids. The study reverse transcribed the entire isolated RNA, so it sequenced expressed TCRB transcripts. An average of about 3.57 million reads was obtained for naive, central memory and regulatory T cell samples. Data came from immunoSEQ multiplex PCR; TCRdb stores just in-frame clones and leaves some out. The sample holds some 220,000 clones, 9.5% to 13% seen once. A sort by CD45RO/CCR7/CD25/CD127/CD95/CD27 yielded CD4+ naive, central memory, regulatory and stem cell-like memory cells.

This chain connects TRBV5-1 to TRBJ2-3, with D possibly TRBD2 on 5 matching bases. This receptor was identified in a young man in good health. Sequencing used central memory CD4+ T cells from blood. The DNA for the CDR3 is TGCGCCAGCAGCTCAGGACTGTCCCACACAGATACGCAGTATTTT. Its translation is CASSSGLSHTDTQYF.